These 17 T cell receptor beta chains originate from one sample sequenced in a study of shared clonotypes between healthy human individuals. TCRdb's copy holds only in-frame clones and misses some; the assay was immunoSEQ multiplex PCR. This repertoire shows 850,000 to 1,100,000 clones, around 77% found once; its top ten account for 0.85% to 1%. Source material: memory CD4+ T cells from PBMCs. Described subset: CD45RA-negative fraction. The receptor source for this set is a man aged 18 to 29 in good health. Some clones in this sample may be carry-over from other donors' samples.

This rearrangement joins TRBV27 to TRBJ1-1; no definite D call. Between the trimmed V and J ends, which lost 5 bases and 4 bases, there was a span of 14 bases. CDR1 is MNHEY and CDR2 is SMNVEV in the germline V gene (reference sequence). The CDR3 loop spans 14 amino acids. The CDR3 sequence is CASSQLPRGTEAFF. The CDR3 coding sequence is TGTGCCAGCAGTCAACTCCCGCGGGGCACTGAAGCTTTCTTT.

V usage is TRBV4-3 and J usage is TRBJ2-4, with TRBD2 matching 13 bases. Trimming at V came to 3 bases and at J to 1 base, leaving 3 bases not matched to a gene. The CDR3 totals 17 residues. Germline CDR1 and CDR2: LGHNA and YSLEER. CDR3 coding DNA: TGCGCCAGCAGCCAGGAACTAGCGGGAGGGGCCAAAAACATTCAGTACTTC. Encoded protein: CASSQELAGGAKNIQYF.

This clone was observed a single time. The chain employs TRBV19 and TRBJ2-2, with 7 bases fitting TRBD2. This CDR3 has 14 amino acids. The J segment lost 4 bases and the V segment lost 8 bases, leaving 7 bases of the junction unmatched. Germline V gene data show CDR1 as LNHDA and CDR2 as SQIVND (reference sequence). The CDR3, as DNA: TGTGCCAGTGCGACTAGCCGGGGCACCGGGGAGCTGTTTTTT. Translating gives CASATSRGTGELFF.

The V and J genes are TRBV7-9 and TRBJ2-3; D may be TRBD2 (6 bases). The CDR3 loop spans 13 amino acids. Trimming removed 6 bases from V and 5 bases from J, with 12 bases in between. CDR1 SEHNR and CDR2 FQNEAQ come from the germline V gene (reference sequence). The DNA of the CDR3 is TGTGCCAGCAGTTTTAGCGGAGGAGATACGCAGTATTTT. This gives the protein CASSFSGGDTQYF.

This clone came up once. This chain uses TRBV30 with TRBJ1-5; 7 bases map to TRBD1. With V trimmed by 1 base and J by 1 base, 4 bases remained unmatched. The CDR3 consists of 15 residues. CDR1 is GTSNPN and CDR2 is SVGIG in the germline V gene (reference sequence). CDR3 protein: CAWSAPGGSNQPQHF. The DNA of the CDR3 is TGTGCCTGGAGTGCCCCAGGGGGAAGCAATCAGCCCCAGCATTTT.

The sample holds one count of this clone. Other nucleotide sequences in the sample specify the same CDR3. The genes are TRBV7-3 and TRBJ2-1; D call uncertain. CDR3 size: 13 residues. V lost 6 bases and J 4 bases, leaving 10 bases between the germline ends. In germline, CDR1 is SGHTA, CDR2 FQGTGA. The CDR3 loop is CASSLNPYNEQFF. The CDR3 bases are TGTGCCAGCAGTCTAAATCCGTACAATGAGCAGTTCTTC.

This clone has more than one count but fewer than ten. In the same sample, other DNA sequences code for this CDR3. This chain links TRBV29-1 with TRBJ1-1; unclear D gene. This CDR3 region has 10 residues. V was trimmed by 6 bases and J by 1 base, leaving 3 bases between them. From germline, CDR1 is SQVTM and CDR2 ANQGSEA. CDR3 coding DNA: TGCAGCGTAGCGAACACTGAAGCTTTCTTT. This codes for CSVANTEAFF. The variable domain in full, with the rest retrieved from reference TRBV29-1 and TRBJ1-1, is SAVISQKPSRDICQRGTSLTIQCQVDSQVTMMFWYRQQPGQSLTLIATANQGSEATYESGFVIDKFPISRPNLTFSTLTVSNMSPEDSSIYLCSVANTEAFFGQGTRLTVV.

In DNA, the CDR3 is TGTGCCAGCAGTCTCGGCGTTGGACATGGCTACACCTTC. Translation gives CASSLGVGHGYTF. This rearrangement joins TRBV11-2 to TRBJ1-2; D call uncertain. With 6 bases removed from V and 6 bases from J, the gap between germline ends came to 14 bases. The V gene's germline CDR1 is SGHAT and CDR2 FQNNGV. The CDR3 is 13 amino acids.

V is TRBV28 and J is TRBJ1-1; possibly TRBD1 for D (5 bases). This CDR3 is built from 14 residues. Trimming took 7 bases from V and 4 from J, leaving 16 bases between them. Germline V lookup: CDR1 MDHEN, CDR2 SYDVKM. Here the CDR3 reads CASKVPLGLTEAFF. In DNA form, the CDR3 reads TGTGCCAGCAAAGTCCCCCTGGGGCTCACTGAAGCTTTCTTT.

This clone appeared a single time. The CDR3 bases are TGTGCCAGCAGCCAAGACTTGCGCAGTGAGCAGTACTTC. Amino acids: CASSQDLRSEQYF. This sequence joins TRBV4-2 and TRBJ2-7; D unclear. V was clipped by 0 bases and J by 7 bases, with 10 bases between them. This CDR3 is built from 13 residues. The germline gives CDR1 LGHNA, CDR2 YNFKEQ.

V usage is TRBV6-1 and J usage is TRBJ1-2; the match to TRBD1 covers 7 bases. With 5 bases clipped from V and 5 bases from J, the junction kept 11 bases outside the gene matches. Germline assignment: CDR1 MNHNS and CDR2 SASEGT. The CDR3 loop spans 15 amino acids. The DNA for the CDR3 is TGTGCCAGCAGTCCTGGAATGGGGACAGCATATGGCTACACCTTC. It yields the protein CASSPGMGTAYGYTF.

The chain has TRBV2 and TRBJ1-1, with D possibly being TRBD1 (6 bases). The V gene lost 3 bases and the J gene lost 8 bases, with 13 bases spanning the gap. Germline V gives CDR1 SNHLY, CDR2 FYNNEI. The CDR3 has 13 amino acids. The CDR3 spells CASSDPGTSEAFF. The CDR3 nucleotides read TGTGCCAGCAGTGACCCCGGGACATCCGAAGCTTTCTTT.

The J gene is TRBJ1-2, the V gene TRBV7-9; D is unclear. Trimming took 0 bases from V and 0 from J, leaving 11 bases between them. The CDR3 is made up of 16 amino acids. Per germline, CDR1 SEHNR and CDR2 FQNEAQ (reference sequence). This chain's CDR3 is CASSLAAGSPNYGYTF. The CDR3, as DNA: TGTGCCAGCAGCTTAGCCGCCGGCAGCCCTAACTATGGCTACACCTTC.

The count of this clone is one. Possible read error: a much larger clone is one base away. The chain has TRBV5-4 and TRBJ1-1, with 10 bases aligning to TRBD1. Germline lookup yields CDR1 SGHNT and CDR2 YYREEE (reference sequence). The V and J ends lost 4 bases and 1 base, in that order; junction bases with no gene match: 4. CDR3 size: 15 residues. The CDR3 protein is CASSPGQGGNTEAFF. DNA of the CDR3: TGTGCCAGCAGCCCTGGACAGGGGGGGAACACTGAAGCTTTCTTT. The whole variable domain, remainder taken from reference TRBV5-4 and TRBJ1-1, is ETGVTQSPTHLIKTRGQQVTLRCSSQSGHNTVSWYQQALGQGPQFIFQYYREEENGRGNFPPRFSGLQFPNYSSELNVNALELDDSALYLCASSPGQGGNTEAFFGQGTRLTVV.

The sample holds one count of this clone. V usage is TRBV9 and J usage is TRBJ1-2, with TRBD1 identical over 9 bases. CDR3 length: 16 amino acids. Germline assignment: CDR1 SGDLS and CDR2 YYNGEE. V gave up 3 bases and J gave up 4 bases; unmatched junction bases: 10. The CDR3 DNA follows: TGTGCCAGCAGCGCCCGAGGGGGACAGGGAGTCTATGGCTACACCTTC. Translating it yields CASSARGGQGVYGYTF.

The J gene is TRBJ1-1, the V gene TRBV28, with 8 bases aligning to TRBD1. Unmatched junction bases numbered 7, after V lost 5 bases and J lost 5 bases. The CDR3 has 14 residues. In germline, CDR1 is MDHEN, CDR2 SYDVKM. CDR3 sequence (DNA): TGTGCCAGCAGTCCTTGGACAGGGCGGACTGAAGCTTTCTTT. It translates to CASSPWTGRTEAFF.

With regard to this clone: This likely traces to a read error, being one base from a far larger clone. The CDR3 is CASSHGQNTEAFF. The CDR3 coding sequence is TGTGCCAGCAGCCACGGACAGAACACTGAAGCTTTCTTT. V is TRBV7-9 and J is TRBJ1-1, with D tentatively TRBD1 (5 bases). V lost 5 bases, J lost 1 base, and 8 bases lay in between. From germline, CDR1 is SEHNR and CDR2 FQNEAQ (reference sequence). CDR3 length: 13 residues.